These T cell receptor beta chains were read from a single sample in a study of blood T cell repertoires in COVID-19. Here immunoSEQ multiplex PCR was the method, and the copy in TCRdb shows in-frame clones only, minus some. The table has under 40,000 clones, over 90% seen once. Specimen: peripheral blood. The receptors come from a human donor in a cohort sampled during active COVID-19. CDR3s include the opening cysteine and the closing phenylalanine or tryptophan. A D gene is named only where the DNA matches it firmly. Expanded clones get a size class; other rows say once, few or many, or leave the size out.

TRBV11-2	.	.	TRBJ2-1	CASSFGDSPGGEQFF	TGTGCCAGCAGCTTTGGGGACAGCCCCGGGGGTGAGCAGTTCTTC
TRBV12-5	.	.	TRBJ2-3	CASGLSQGGRGDTQYF	TGTGCTAGTGGTTTGAGTCAGGGGGGACGAGGAGATACGCAGTATTTT
TRBV5-1	.	.	TRBJ2-3	CASSWATGVGADTQYF	TGCGCCAGCAGCTGGGCGACTGGAGTAGGGGCAGATACGCAGTATTTT
TRBV10-1	.	TRBD2	TRBJ2-3	CASRRTSGDTDTQYF	TGCGCCAGCAGGAGGACTAGCGGGGACACAGATACGCAGTATTTT
TRBV28	.	.	TRBJ1-6	CVTGDNSPLHF	TGTGTCACGGGGGATAATTCACCCCTCCACTTT
TRBV19	.	TRBD1	TRBJ1-4	CASSDRGLTNEKLFF	TGTGCCAGTAGCGACAGGGGGCTGACTAATGAAAAACTGTTTTTT
TRBV13	.	TRBD1	TRBJ2-6	CASSPGTGTSGANVLTF	TGTGCCAGCAGCCCAGGGACAGGGACGTCTGGGGCCAACGTCCTGACTTTC
TRBV5-5	.	TRBD1	TRBJ1-1	CASSGGTAIEAFF	TGTGCCAGCAGCGGGGGGACAGCAATTGAAGCTTTCTTT
TRBV7-9	.	.	TRBJ1-3	CASSPRQAGGNTIYF	TGTGCCAGCAGCCCACGACAGGCTGGGGGAAACACCATATATTTT
TRBV7-8	.	.	TRBJ2-7	CASRAQGFGEQYF	TGTGCCAGCAGGGCTCAGGGGTTCGGGGAGCAGTACTTC
TRBV7-6	.	TRBD2	TRBJ2-7	CASSPSAGEGSYEQYF	TGTGCCAGCAGCCCCTCAGCGGGGGAGGGATCCTACGAGCAGTACTTC
TRBV7-9	.	TRBD1	TRBJ2-7	CASSLTTGSHEQYF	TGTGCCAGCAGCCTTACGACAGGGTCCCACGAGCAGTACTTC
TRBV27	once	TRBD1	TRBJ2-1	CASLGQQYNEQFF	TGTGCCAGCTTGGGACAGCAGTACAATGAGCAGTTCTTC
TRBV10-1	few	TRBD1	TRBJ1-6	CASSEGQAESLHF	TGCGCCAGCAGTGAAGGACAGGCGGAAAGCCTCCACTTT
TRBV20-1	.	.	TRBJ2-1	CSASSGSTYNEQFF	TGCAGTGCTAGTAGTGGCAGTACCTACAATGAGCAGTTCTTC
TRBV6-5	.	TRBD1	TRBJ1-2	CASRRVDRGHGYTF	TGTGCCAGCAGGCGGGTGGACAGGGGGCATGGCTACACCTTC